Listed here are 9 T cell receptor beta chains from one sample, sequenced in a study of blood T cell repertoires in COVID-19. Produced via immunoSEQ multiplex PCR; TCRdb's table is partial and in-frame only. The repertoire holds roughly 230,000 clones, with 83% as singletons. Sequenced: peripheral blood. Every receptor here comes from a human donor in a cohort sampled during active COVID-19.

The CDR3 sequence: CASSLNTAYEQYF. CDR3 sequence (DNA): TGTGCCAGCAGCTTAAACACAGCCTACGAGCAGTACTTC. V gene TRBV11-2 combines with J gene TRBJ2-7; unclear D gene. The germline V gene encodes CDR1 SGHAT and CDR2 FQNNGV. The CDR3 is 13 residues long. Trimming pared 2 bases from V and 2 bases from J, leaving 7 bases between.

The chain recombines TRBV5-6 with TRBJ1-5; D gene unclear. V lost 1 base and J 4 bases, leaving 6 bases between the germline ends. The CDR3 length is 13 residues. CDR1 and CDR2 from the germline V gene are SGHDT and YYEEEE. CDR3 DNA sequence: TGTGCCAGCAGCTTGACGGGGAATCAGCCCCAGCATTTT. Its translation is CASSLTGNQPQHF. The entire variable domain, with the rest obtained from reference TRBV5-6 and TRBJ1-5, is as follows: DAGVTQSPTHLIKTRGQQVTLRCSPKSGHDTVSWYQQALGQGPQFIFQYYEEEERQRGNFPDRFSGHQFPNYSSELNVNALLLGDSALYLCASSLTGNQPQHFGDGTRLSIL.

The chain employs TRBV5-6 and TRBJ2-7; maybe TRBD1 (6 bases). The CDR3 is 14 amino acids. Germline lookup yields CDR1 SGHDT and CDR2 YYEEEE. The ends were cut back, 2 bases at V and 3 bases at J, with 12 bases in the middle. CDR3 bases: TGTGCCAGCAGCTTCATGGACAGTTTCTACGAGCAGTACTTC. Protein: CASSFMDSFYEQYF.

The CDR3 DNA sequence: TGTGCCAGCAGTTTGGACAGGGGATACGAGCAGTACTTC. Its translation: CASSLDRGYEQYF. The rearrangement uses TRBV2 and TRBJ2-7, with 9 bases lining up with TRBD1. This CDR3 has 13 amino acids. Germline V gene lookup returns CDR1 SNHLY and CDR2 FYNNEI. V dropped 5 bases and J dropped 4; count of bases not matched to a gene: 3. Full variable domain (outside the CDR3, taken from reference TRBV2 and TRBJ2-7): EPEVTQTPSHQVTQMGQEVILRCVPISNHLYFYWYRQILGQKVEFLVSFYNNEISEKSEIFDDQFSVERPDGSNFTLKIRSTKLEDSAMYFCASSLDRGYEQYFGPGTRLTVT.

V usage is TRBV20-1 and J usage is TRBJ1-6; D perhaps matches TRBD1 (5 bases). The CDR3 is 11 amino acids. The germline V gene has CDR1 DFQATT and CDR2 SNEGSKA (reference sequence). V was cut by 5 bases and J by 14 bases, with 13 bases left in between. CDR3 DNA sequence: TGCAGTGCTTTCGGGGGGGGGACCCTCCACTTT. This translates into CSAFGGGTLHF.

This clone has just a few counts. The chain joins TRBV19 to TRBJ1-3, with D possibly being TRBD1 (5 bases). This CDR3 comprises 14 residues. Trimming took off 3 bases at V and 0 bases at J, with 6 bases between the two ends. Germline V gives CDR1 LNHDA, CDR2 SQIVND (reference sequence). CDR3 DNA: TGTGCCAGTAGTATGGACAACTCTGGAAACACCATATATTTT. Its translation: CASSMDNSGNTIYF.

The chain carries TRBV24-1 and TRBJ2-3; 9 bases agree with TRBD1. The CDR3 has 16 residues. Germline-derived CDR1 and CDR2 are KGHDR and SFDVKD. Trimming cost V 4 bases and J 1 base; bases outside gene matches: 5. The CDR3 sequence: CATSDPGDRGTDTQYF. Here the CDR3 DNA reads TGTGCCACCAGTGACCCGGGGGACAGGGGCACAGATACGCAGTATTTT.

The chain is built from TRBV7-9 and TRBJ2-5; 10 bases match TRBD1. V was pared by 2 bases and J by 3 bases, with 3 bases of the junction left unmatched. Germline-derived CDR1 and CDR2 are SEHNR and FQNEAQ (reference sequence). The CDR3 is made up of 15 amino acids. CDR3: CASSLPGQGKETQYF. DNA of the CDR3: TGTGCCAGCAGCTTACCGGGACAGGGGAAAGAGACCCAGTACTTC. Full variable domain (remainder filled in from reference TRBV7-9 and TRBJ2-5): DTGVSQNPRHKITKRGQNVTFRCDPISEHNRLYWYRQTLGQGPEFLTYFQNEAQLEKSRLLSDRFSAERPKGSFSTLEIQRTEQGDSAMYLCASSLPGQGKETQYFGPGTRLLVL.

The chain links TRBV18 to TRBJ1-1; 8 nucleotides align to TRBD1. From germline, CDR1 is KGHSH and CDR2 LQKENI. With 1 base clipped from V and 10 bases from J, the junction kept 5 bases outside the gene matches. The CDR3 is 13 residues long. The CDR3 protein is CASSPLQDRVAFF. CDR3 DNA sequence: TGTGCCAGCTCACCACTCCAGGACAGGGTAGCTTTCTTT.